This T cell receptor (beta chain) was documented in a study of cytomegalovirus exposure and HLA in healthy donors. Although they were nominally healthy when sampled, donors likely had unrecorded immune exposures. Germline V gene sequence: CDR1 SGHVS, CDR2 FQNEAQ. Germline trimming cut 5 bases from V and 4 bases from J; bases unmatched to any gene: 2. The CDR3 is 13 amino acids. In the PCR, 60 Vbeta and 13 Jbeta primers were used. Here immunoSEQ multiplex PCR was the method, and the copy in TCRdb shows in-frame clones only, minus some. Its clone listing holds 90,000 to 130,000 clones. Sequencing was performed on PBMCs. The chain carries TRBV7-8 and TRBJ2-1; TRBD1 agrees at 7 bases. The TCR sequence derives from a man in his forties in good health and CMV-seropositive. The CDR3 loop is CASSQGQYNEQFF. CDR3 bases: TGTGCCAGCAGCCAGGGACAGTACAATGAGCAGTTCTTC. Based on the CDR3 plus reference TRBV7-8 and TRBJ2-1, the full variable domain is GAGVSQSPRYKVAKRGQDVALRCDPISGHVSLFWYQQALGQGPEFLTYFQNEAQLDKSGLPSDRFFAERPEGSVSTLKIQRTQQEDSAVYLCASSQGQYNEQFFGPGTRLTVL.